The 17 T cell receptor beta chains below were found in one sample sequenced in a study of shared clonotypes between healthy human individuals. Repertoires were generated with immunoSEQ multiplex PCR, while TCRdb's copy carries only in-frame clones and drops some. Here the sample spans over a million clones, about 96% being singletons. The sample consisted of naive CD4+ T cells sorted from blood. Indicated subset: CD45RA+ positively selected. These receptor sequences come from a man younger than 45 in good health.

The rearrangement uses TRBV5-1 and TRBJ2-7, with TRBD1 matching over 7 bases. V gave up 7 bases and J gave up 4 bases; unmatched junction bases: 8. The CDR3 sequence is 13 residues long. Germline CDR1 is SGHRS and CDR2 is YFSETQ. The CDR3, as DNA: TGCGCCAGCTGCAGGGACAGCAATTACGAGCAGTACTTC. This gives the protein CASCRDSNYEQYF. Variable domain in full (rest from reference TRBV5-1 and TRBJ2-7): KAGVTQTPRYLIKTRGQQVTLSCSPISGHRSVSWYQQTPGQGLQFLFEYFSETQRNKGNFPGRFSGRQFSNSRSEMNVSTLELGDSALYLCASCRDSNYEQYFGPGTRLTVT.

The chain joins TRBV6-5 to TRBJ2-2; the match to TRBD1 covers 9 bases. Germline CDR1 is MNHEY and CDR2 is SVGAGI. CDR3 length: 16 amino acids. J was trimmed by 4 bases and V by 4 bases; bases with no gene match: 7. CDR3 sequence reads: CASSFVQGALTGELFF. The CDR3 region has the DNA TGTGCCAGCAGTTTTGTACAGGGGGCGCTCACCGGGGAGCTGTTTTTT.

The CDR3 region has the DNA TGTGCCAGCAGGTTAGACAGGGAAGGTGGCTACACCTTC. This codes for CASRLDREGGYTF. V gene TRBV28 combines with J gene TRBJ1-2, with 7 bases fitting TRBD1. Losses at the gene ends were 6 bases for V and 7 bases for J; bases not matched to a gene: 8. From germline, CDR1 is MDHEN and CDR2 SYDVKM. The CDR3 sequence is 13 residues long.

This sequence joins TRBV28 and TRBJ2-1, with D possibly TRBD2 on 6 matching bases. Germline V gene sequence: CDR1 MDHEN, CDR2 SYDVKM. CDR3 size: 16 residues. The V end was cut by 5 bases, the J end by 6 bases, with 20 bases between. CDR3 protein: CASSTTGGGAANEQFF. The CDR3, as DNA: TGTGCCAGCAGTACTACCGGGGGAGGTGCGGCCAATGAGCAGTTCTTC.

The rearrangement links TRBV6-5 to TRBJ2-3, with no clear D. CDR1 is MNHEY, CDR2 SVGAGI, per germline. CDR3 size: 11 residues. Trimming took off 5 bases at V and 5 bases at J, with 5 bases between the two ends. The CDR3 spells CASSLEDTQYF. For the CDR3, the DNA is TGTGCCAGCAGTCTAGAAGATACGCAGTATTTT.

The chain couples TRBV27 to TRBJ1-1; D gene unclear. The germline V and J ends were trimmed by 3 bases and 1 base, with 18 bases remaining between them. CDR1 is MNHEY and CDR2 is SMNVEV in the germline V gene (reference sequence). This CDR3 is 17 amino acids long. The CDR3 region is CASSLTRTGAGNTEAFF. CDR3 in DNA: TGTGCCAGCAGTTTGACCCGGACTGGTGCAGGGAACACTGAAGCTTTCTTT.

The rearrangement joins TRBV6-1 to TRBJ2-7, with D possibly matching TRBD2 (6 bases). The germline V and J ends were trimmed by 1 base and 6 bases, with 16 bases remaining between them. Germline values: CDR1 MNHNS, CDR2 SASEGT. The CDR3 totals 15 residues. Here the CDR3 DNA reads TGTGCCAGCAGTGAAGTTTTAGCGGTTGGGTTCGAGCAGTACTTC. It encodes CASSEVLAVGFEQYF.

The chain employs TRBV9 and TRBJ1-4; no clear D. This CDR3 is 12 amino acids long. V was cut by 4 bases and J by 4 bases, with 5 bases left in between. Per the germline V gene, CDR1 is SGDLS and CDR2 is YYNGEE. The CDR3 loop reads CASSSNNEKLFF. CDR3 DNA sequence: TGTGCCAGCAGCTCTAATAATGAAAAACTGTTTTTT.

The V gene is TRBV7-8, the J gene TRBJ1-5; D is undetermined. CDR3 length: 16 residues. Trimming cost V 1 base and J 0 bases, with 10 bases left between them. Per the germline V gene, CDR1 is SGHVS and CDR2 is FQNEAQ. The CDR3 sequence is CASSLEGMNSNQPQHF. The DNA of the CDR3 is TGTGCCAGCAGCTTAGAAGGAATGAATAGCAATCAGCCCCAGCATTTT.

CDR3 nucleotide sequence: TGTGCCAGCAGCCGGGACTGGGTTAGTCATGAGCAGTTCTTC. Protein: CASSRDWVSHEQFF. V and J are TRBV7-2 and TRBJ2-1; TRBD2 is a possible D gene (6 bases). Trimming took 5 bases from V and 8 from J, leaving 16 bases between them. Germline CDR1 reads SGHTA; CDR2 reads FQGNSA. The CDR3 has 14 amino acids.

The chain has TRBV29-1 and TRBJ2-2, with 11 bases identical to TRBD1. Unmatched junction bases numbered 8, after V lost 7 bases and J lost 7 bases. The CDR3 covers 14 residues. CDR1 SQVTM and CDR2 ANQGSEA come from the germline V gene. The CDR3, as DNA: TGCAGCGCTCAGGGACAGGGGGTTTTCGGGGAGCTGTTTTTT. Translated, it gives CSAQGQGVFGELFF.

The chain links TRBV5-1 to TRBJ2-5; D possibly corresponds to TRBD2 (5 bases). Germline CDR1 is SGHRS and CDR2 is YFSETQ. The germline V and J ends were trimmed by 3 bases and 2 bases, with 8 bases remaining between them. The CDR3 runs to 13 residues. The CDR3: CASSSAAQETQYF. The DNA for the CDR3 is TGCGCCAGCAGCTCAGCGGCACAAGAGACCCAGTACTTC.

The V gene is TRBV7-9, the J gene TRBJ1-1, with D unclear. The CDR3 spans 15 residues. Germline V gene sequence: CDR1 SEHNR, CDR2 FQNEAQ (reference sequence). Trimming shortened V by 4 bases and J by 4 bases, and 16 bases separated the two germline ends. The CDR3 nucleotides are TGTGCCAGCAGCTCCCTCGGAGGGTCGAGCACTGAAGCTTTCTTT. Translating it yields CASSSLGGSSTEAFF.

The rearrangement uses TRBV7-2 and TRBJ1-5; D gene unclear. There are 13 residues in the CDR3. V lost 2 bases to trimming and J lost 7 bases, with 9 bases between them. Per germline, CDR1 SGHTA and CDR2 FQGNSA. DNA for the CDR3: TGTGCCAGCAGCTTACTAGGTTTACAGCCCCAGCATTTT. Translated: CASSLLGLQPQHF.

CDR3 sequence (DNA): TGCAGCGTTACACAGGGGCCAGACACTGAAGCTTTCTTT. This codes for CSVTQGPDTEAFF. This rearrangement joins TRBV29-1 to TRBJ1-1, with 7 bases fitting TRBD1. Per germline, CDR1 SQVTM and CDR2 ANQGSEA. The CDR3 has 13 residues. Trimming cost V 5 bases and J 3 bases; bases outside gene matches: 6.

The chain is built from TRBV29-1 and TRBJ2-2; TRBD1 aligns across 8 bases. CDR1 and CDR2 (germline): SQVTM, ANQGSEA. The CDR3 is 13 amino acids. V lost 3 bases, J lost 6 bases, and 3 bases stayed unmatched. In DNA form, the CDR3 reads TGCAGCGTTGACAGGGGGCTGGCCGGGGAGCTGTTTTTT. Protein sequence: CSVDRGLAGELFF.

The CDR3 loop is CASIIGGNSNQPQHF. The CDR3 DNA reads as TGTGCCAGCATTATCGGGGGGAATAGCAATCAGCCCCAGCATTTT. The chain joins TRBV25-1 to TRBJ1-5; possible D gene TRBD1, 5 bases. V gave up 7 bases and J gave up 0 bases, with 13 bases separating them. The germline gives CDR1 MGHDK, CDR2 SYGVNS. This CDR3 contains 15 residues. The full variable domain, in which reference TRBV25-1 and TRBJ1-5 provide the parts outside the CDR3, is EADIYQTPRYLVIGTGKKITLECSQTMGHDKMYWYQQDPGMELHLIHYSYGVNSTEKGDLSSESTVSRIRTEHFPLTLESARPSHTSQYLCASIIGGNSNQPQHFGDGTRLSIL.